This passage covers 2 T cell receptor beta chains from one sample sequenced in a study of regulatory T cells in long-lasting Graves disease (dated by TCRdb to the early 2020s). The intended sense of this specimen's time point label: newly diagnosed GD, antithyroid drugs for less than 3 months. RNA was extracted from PBMCs in TRIzol for both TCR sequencing and RNA sequencing. The method was multiplex PCR. Sequencing used an Illumina HiSeq 4000. TCR beta libraries were built with iRepertoire HTBI primers and Arm-PCR amplification of CDR3 regions. TCRdb handled the public reads itself, with Q25 trimming in fastp and clone calling in MiXCR, and kept productive beta chains. A single entry per CDR3 protein holds the most common genes and DNA from its merged rows. The sample table holds about 420,000 distinct CDR3 sequences, of which 16% were seen once. Of the sample, 23% is held by the ten largest clones.

These data also featured in a second study, about T cells in Graves' hyperthyroidism and ophthalmopathy.

Source: peripheral blood mononuclear cells (PBMCs), taken at new diagnosis, from a patient treated with antithyroid drugs. The receptors shown here come from a woman aged 18-29 years with Graves disease. Donor details come from another sample of the same person, matched by shared clones.

This clonotype showed up many times. J is TRBJ2-7 and V is TRBV7-3; D is uncertain. The ends were cut back, 7 bases at V and 6 bases at J, with 10 bases in the middle. Germline V gene lookup returns CDR1 SGHTA and CDR2 FQGTGA. The CDR3 has 11 residues. CDR3 DNA: TGTGCCAGCACCAGATCCCTCGAGCAGTACTTC. Translation gives CASTRSLEQYF.

This clonotype was seen only a few times. The chain couples TRBV24-1 to TRBJ2-1; D may correspond to TRBD1 or TRBD2 (5 bases each). The CDR3 covers 17 residues. Germline CDR1 KGHDR, CDR2 SFDVKD. The V end lost 3 bases, the J end lost 4 bases, and 18 bases lay between the germline ends. Here the CDR3 reads CATSDLRAGQSYNEQFF. CDR3 DNA: TGTGCCACCAGTGATCTGAGGGCAGGGCAATCATACAATGAGCAGTTCTTC.